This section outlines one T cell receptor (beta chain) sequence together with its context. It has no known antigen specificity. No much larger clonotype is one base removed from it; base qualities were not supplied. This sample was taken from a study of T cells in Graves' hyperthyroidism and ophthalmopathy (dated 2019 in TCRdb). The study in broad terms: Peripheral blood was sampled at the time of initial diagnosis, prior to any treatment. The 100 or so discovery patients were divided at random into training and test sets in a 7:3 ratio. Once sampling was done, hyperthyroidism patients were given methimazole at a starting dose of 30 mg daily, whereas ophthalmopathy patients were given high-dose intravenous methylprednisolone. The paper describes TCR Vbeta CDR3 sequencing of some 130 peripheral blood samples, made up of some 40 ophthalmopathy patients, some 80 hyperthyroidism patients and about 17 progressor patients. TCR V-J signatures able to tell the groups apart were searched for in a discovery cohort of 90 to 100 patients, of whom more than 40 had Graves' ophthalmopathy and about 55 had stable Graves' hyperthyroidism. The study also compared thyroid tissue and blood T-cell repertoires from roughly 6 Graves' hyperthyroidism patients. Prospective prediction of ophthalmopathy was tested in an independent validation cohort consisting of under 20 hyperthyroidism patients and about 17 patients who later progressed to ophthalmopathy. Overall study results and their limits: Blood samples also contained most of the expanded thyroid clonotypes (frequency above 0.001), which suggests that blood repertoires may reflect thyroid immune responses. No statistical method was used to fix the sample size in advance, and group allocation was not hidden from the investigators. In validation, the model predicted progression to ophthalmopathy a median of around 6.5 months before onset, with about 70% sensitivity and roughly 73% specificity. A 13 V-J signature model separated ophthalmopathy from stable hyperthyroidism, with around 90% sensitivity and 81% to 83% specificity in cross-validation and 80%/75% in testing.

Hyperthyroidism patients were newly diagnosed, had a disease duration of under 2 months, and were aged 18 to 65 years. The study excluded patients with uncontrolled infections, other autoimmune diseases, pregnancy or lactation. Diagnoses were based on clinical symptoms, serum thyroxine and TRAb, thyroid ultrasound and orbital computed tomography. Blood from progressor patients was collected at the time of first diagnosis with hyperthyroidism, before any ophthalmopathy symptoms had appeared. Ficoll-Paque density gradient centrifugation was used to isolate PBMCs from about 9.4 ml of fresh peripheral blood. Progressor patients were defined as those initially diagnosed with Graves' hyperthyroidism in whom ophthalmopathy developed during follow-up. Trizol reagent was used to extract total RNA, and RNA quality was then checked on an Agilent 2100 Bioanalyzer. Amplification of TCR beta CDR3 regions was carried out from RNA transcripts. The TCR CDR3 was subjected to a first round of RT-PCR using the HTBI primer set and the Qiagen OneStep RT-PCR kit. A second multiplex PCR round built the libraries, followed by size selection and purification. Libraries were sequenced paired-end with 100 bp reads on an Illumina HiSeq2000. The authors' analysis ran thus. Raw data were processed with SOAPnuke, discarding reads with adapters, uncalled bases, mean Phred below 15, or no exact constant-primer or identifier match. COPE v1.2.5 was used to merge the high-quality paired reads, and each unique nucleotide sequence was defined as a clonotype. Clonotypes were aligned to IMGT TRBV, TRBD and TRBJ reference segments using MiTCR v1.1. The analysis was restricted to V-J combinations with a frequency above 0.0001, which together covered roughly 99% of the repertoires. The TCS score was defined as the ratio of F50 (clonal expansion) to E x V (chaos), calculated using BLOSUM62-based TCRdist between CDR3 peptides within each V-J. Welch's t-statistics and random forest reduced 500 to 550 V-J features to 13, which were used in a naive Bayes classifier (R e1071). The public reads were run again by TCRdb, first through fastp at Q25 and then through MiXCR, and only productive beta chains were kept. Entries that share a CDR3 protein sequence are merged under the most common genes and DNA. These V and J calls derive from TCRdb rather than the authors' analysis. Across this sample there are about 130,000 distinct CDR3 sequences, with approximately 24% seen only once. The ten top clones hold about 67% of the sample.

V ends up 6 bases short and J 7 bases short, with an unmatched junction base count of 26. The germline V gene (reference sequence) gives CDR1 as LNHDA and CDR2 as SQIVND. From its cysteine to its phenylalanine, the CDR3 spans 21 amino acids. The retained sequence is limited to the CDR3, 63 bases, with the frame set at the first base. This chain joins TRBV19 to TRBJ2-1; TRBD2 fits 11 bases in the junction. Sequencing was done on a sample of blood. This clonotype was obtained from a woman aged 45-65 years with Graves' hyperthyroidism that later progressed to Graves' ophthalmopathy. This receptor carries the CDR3 CASSIAGVNHLTSGSSNEQFF. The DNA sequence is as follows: TGTGCCAGTAGCATTGCAGGGGTAAACCACCTTACTAGCGGGAGTAGTAATGAGCAGTTCTTC.